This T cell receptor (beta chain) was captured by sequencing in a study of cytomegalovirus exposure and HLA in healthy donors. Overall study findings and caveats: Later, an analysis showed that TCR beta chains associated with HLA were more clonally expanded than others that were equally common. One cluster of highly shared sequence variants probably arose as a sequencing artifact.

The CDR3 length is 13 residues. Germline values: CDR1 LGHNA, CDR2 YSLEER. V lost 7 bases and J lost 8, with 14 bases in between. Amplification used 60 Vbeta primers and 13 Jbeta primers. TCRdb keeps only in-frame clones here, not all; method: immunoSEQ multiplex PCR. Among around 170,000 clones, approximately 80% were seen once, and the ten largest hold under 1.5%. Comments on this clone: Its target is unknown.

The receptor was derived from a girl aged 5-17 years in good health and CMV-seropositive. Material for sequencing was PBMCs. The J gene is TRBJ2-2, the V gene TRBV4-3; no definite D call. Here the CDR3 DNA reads TGCGCCAGCATCTCCTTCCTGAGGGGGGAGCTGTTTTTT. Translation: CASISFLRGELFF.